One sample yielded the 18 T cell receptor beta chains listed below, sequenced in a study of T-cell memory formation after mild COVID-19. MiXCR was run by TCRdb on the 5' RACE reads, yielding one entry per CDR3 protein. The table lists roughly 300,000 distinct CDR3 sequences, about 16% of them singletons. Specimen: PBMCs or a T cell subset sorted from them (not recorded which). The receptor set was obtained from a young man who had mild COVID-19 (a few samples of this study predate the infection). Cell type and time point are not known.

This chain links TRBV4-1 with TRBJ1-3; the match to TRBD1 covers 8 bases. Germline V CDR1 and CDR2: MGHRA, YSYEKL. Trimming removed 2 bases from V and 4 bases from J; junction bases left unmatched: 10. The length of the CDR3 is 17 residues. In nucleotides, the CDR3 is TGCGCCAGCAGCCAAAGCGCTCTGAGACAGGGGGGAAACACCATATATTTT. Its translation: CASSQSALRQGGNTIYF.

This clonotype was counted between two and nine times. The chain is built from TRBV7-8 and TRBJ2-1; D not resolved. V was clipped by 3 bases and J by 6 bases, with 12 bases between them. Germline V gene sequence: CDR1 SGHVS, CDR2 FQNEAQ. This CDR3 contains 14 residues. CDR3 bases: TGTGCCAGCAGCTTTAAACCCGTGGGCAATGAGCAGTTCTTC. It encodes CASSFKPVGNEQFF.

The CDR3: CASNQGGYGYTF. The DNA of the CDR3 is TGTGCCAGTAACCAGGGTGGCTATGGCTACACCTTC. This sequence joins TRBV19 and TRBJ1-2; perhaps TRBD1 as D (5 bases). V dropped 7 bases and J dropped 4 bases, with 10 bases sitting between them. Germline lookup yields CDR1 LNHDA and CDR2 SQIVND (reference sequence). The CDR3 has 12 residues. The whole variable domain, remainder taken from reference TRBV19 and TRBJ1-2, is DGGITQSPKYLFRKEGQNVTLSCEQNLNHDAMYWYRQDPGQGLRLIYYSQIVNDFQKGDIAEGYSVSREKKESFPLTVTSAQKNPTAFYLCASNQGGYGYTFGSGTRLTVV.

The chain uses TRBV5-1 and TRBJ1-1, with unresolved D. The CDR3 is 13 residues long. From germline, CDR1 is SGHRS and CDR2 YFSETQ. The V gene lost 0 bases and the J gene lost 4 bases, with 7 bases spanning the gap. This CDR3 reads CASSLVWTTEAFF. DNA of the CDR3: TGCGCCAGCAGCTTGGTCTGGACCACTGAAGCTTTCTTT. Drawing the rest from reference TRBV5-1 and TRBJ1-1, the complete variable domain is KAGVTQTPRYLIKTRGQQVTLSCSPISGHRSVSWYQQTPGQGLQFLFEYFSETQRNKGNFPGRFSGRQFSNSRSEMNVSTLELGDSALYLCASSLVWTTEAFFGQGTRLTVV.

In this sample, this clonotype turned up a few times. The chain links TRBV28 to TRBJ2-7; D remains ambiguous. The CDR3 is 12 residues long. Trimming took off 5 bases at V and 3 bases at J, with 8 bases between the two ends. Germline V gives CDR1 MDHEN, CDR2 SYDVKM. Written as DNA, the CDR3 is TGTGCCAGCAGTACCCCCGGCTACGAGCAGTACGTC. Translation: CASSTPGYEQYV.

This rearrangement joins TRBV12-3 or TRBV12-4 to TRBJ2-3; 11 bases match TRBD2. This CDR3 comprises 16 residues. J lost 1 base, V lost 2 bases, and 2 bases had no gene match. Written as DNA, the CDR3 is TGTGCCAGCAGTTTACCTAGCGGGGGGCGCACAGATACGCAGTATTTT. Translated, it gives CASSLPSGGRTDTQYF.

The rearrangement links TRBV11-2 to TRBJ2-4; tentatively, D is TRBD1 (7 bases). Per the germline V gene, CDR1 is SGHAT and CDR2 is FQNNGV. The V gene lost 0 bases and the J gene lost 4 bases, with 16 bases spanning the gap. The CDR3 extends over 17 amino acids. In DNA form, the CDR3 reads TGTGCCAGCAGCTTAGATCGAGGCGGGACAGCTAAAAACATTCAGTACTTC. Translated: CASSLDRGGTAKNIQYF.

In its sample, this clonotype was seen a few times. The rearrangement links TRBV20-1 to TRBJ2-3, with TRBD1 identical over 9 bases. V was pared by 3 bases and J by 2 bases, with 3 bases of the junction left unmatched. Germline CDR1 is DFQATT and CDR2 is SNEGSKA (reference sequence). The CDR3 spans 14 residues. CDR3 nucleotides: TGCAGTGCTAGCTACAGGGGGCACACAGATACGCAGTATTTT. This codes for CSASYRGHTDTQYF.

This clonotype was seen a few times. This rearrangement joins TRBV4-1 to TRBJ2-5, with a weak D call TRBD2 (5 bases). The germline V and J ends were trimmed by 0 bases and 4 bases, with 9 bases remaining between them. In germline, CDR1 is MGHRA, CDR2 YSYEKL. The CDR3 runs to 14 residues. The CDR3, as DNA: TGCGCCAGCAGCCAAGATCGGGGAGCAGAGACCCAGTACTTC. The encoded protein is CASSQDRGAETQYF.

This clonotype was picked up a small number of times. This rearrangement joins TRBV20-1 to TRBJ2-5; D is unclear. The CDR3 loop spans 17 amino acids. Germline lookup yields CDR1 DFQATT and CDR2 SNEGSKA (reference sequence). This chain's CDR3 is CRTLRRDRLWGQETQYF. The CDR3 DNA follows: TGCAGGACGCTTAGGCGTGATAGGCTATGGGGCCAAGAGACCCAGTACTTC.

This clonotype was observed many times. The chain has TRBV25-1 and TRBJ2-7; D is possibly TRBD1 (5 bases). V lost 2 bases, J lost 10 bases, and 9 bases lay in between. CDR1 and CDR2 from the germline V gene are MGHDK and SYGVNS. There are 11 residues in the CDR3. Written as DNA, the CDR3 is TGTGCCAGCAGTGAACCCAGGGTCCAGTACTTC. The encoded protein is CASSEPRVQYF.

This clonotype showed up just a few times. V usage is TRBV6-2 or TRBV6-3 and J usage is TRBJ1-5, with 8 bases that match TRBD1. This CDR3 is 15 amino acids long. J lost 6 bases, V lost 5 bases, and 9 bases had no gene match. The germline V gene has CDR1 MNHEY and CDR2 SVGEGT. The CDR3 protein is CASSPFGQGRQPQHF. The DNA of the CDR3 is TGTGCCAGCAGTCCCTTCGGACAGGGACGTCAGCCCCAGCATTTT.

V usage is TRBV18 and J usage is TRBJ2-7; 7 nucleotides agree with TRBD1. V lost 2 bases and J lost 3; bases outside the gene matches: 13. The CDR3 has 17 residues. CDR1 and CDR2 (germline): KGHSH, LQKENI. CDR3 region: CASSPKKVTGIIYEQYF. The CDR3 DNA follows: TGTGCCAGCTCACCAAAAAAGGTGACAGGGATAATCTACGAGCAGTACTTC.

This sequence joins TRBV27 and TRBJ2-1, with 10 bases that match TRBD2. Germline CDR1 reads MNHEY; CDR2 reads SMNVEV (reference sequence). This CDR3 has 15 residues. The V and J ends lost 6 bases and 6 bases, in that order; junction bases with no gene match: 8. CDR3: CASRGLADPGNEQFF. The CDR3 DNA reads TGTGCCAGCAGAGGACTAGCGGACCCCGGCAATGAGCAGTTCTTC.

There are a few counts of this clonotype. The gene calls are TRBV5-1 and TRBJ2-6, with D tentatively TRBD1 (5 bases). V lost 0 bases and J 1 base, leaving 14 bases between the germline ends. CDR1 and CDR2 from the germline V gene are SGHRS and YFSETQ. The CDR3 has 18 amino acids. The CDR3 loop reads CASSLGFQGGSGANVLTF. The CDR3, as DNA: TGCGCCAGCAGCTTGGGGTTCCAGGGCGGTTCTGGGGCCAACGTCCTGACTTTC.

V and J are TRBV28 and TRBJ2-1; unclear D gene. The CDR3 contains 11 residues. The V and J ends lost 8 bases and 2 bases respectively, with 4 bases between them. CDR1 is MDHEN and CDR2 is SYDVKM in the germline V gene. Written as DNA, the CDR3 is TGTGCCAGCGGGACCTACAATGAGCAGTTCTTC. Translated: CASGTYNEQFF.

The sample holds many counts of this clonotype. The chain combines TRBV5-6 with TRBJ2-5; D not certain. This CDR3 comprises 13 residues. The V end was cut by 1 base, the J end by 4 bases, with 8 bases between. Per the germline V gene, CDR1 is SGHDT and CDR2 is YYEEEE. Here the CDR3 reads CASSLRLGETQYF. As DNA, the CDR3 is TGTGCCAGCAGCTTGCGATTGGGAGAGACCCAGTACTTC. The full variable domain, rest sourced from reference TRBV5-6 and TRBJ2-5, is DAGVTQSPTHLIKTRGQQVTLRCSPKSGHDTVSWYQQALGQGPQFIFQYYEEEERQRGNFPDRFSGHQFPNYSSELNVNALLLGDSALYLCASSLRLGETQYFGPGTRLLVL.

The chain is built from TRBV4-1 and TRBJ1-1; TRBD1 aligns across 10 bases. This CDR3 contains 16 residues. The germline gives CDR1 MGHRA, CDR2 YSYEKL. With V trimmed by 3 bases and J by 5 bases, 9 bases remained unmatched. CDR3 sequence reads: CASSQDQTGGRTEAFF. CDR3 nucleotide sequence: TGCGCCAGCAGCCAGGACCAGACAGGGGGCCGGACTGAAGCTTTCTTT.